This T cell receptor (beta chain) was obtained from a study of chemoradiotherapy in HPV16-positive cancers (dated by TCRdb to 2022 to 2024). About the study as a whole: Using functional T-cell assays on cells from a couple of HPV16-positive patients, the researchers defined candidate HPV-specific T-cell clones and common TCR motifs. The study set out to ask whether T-cell immunity against the HPV oncoproteins E6 and E7 changes over the course of chemoradiotherapy and whether that immunity affects survival. The candidate HPV-specific TCRs and motifs were subsequently tracked in TCR repertoires obtained from roughly 78 patients with HPV-related cancers. Overall study outcomes, separate from this receptor: Expansion of candidate HPV-specific clones and E7-related TCR motifs was observed in the tumor microenvironment during treatment, whereas no such expansion was observed for non-HPV-specific T cells. The functional definition of HPV-specific T cells was derived from only a couple of HPV16-positive patients, and the survival association was reported for HPV16-positive patients. Among HPV16-positive patients, expansion of HPV-responsive T cells during chemoradiotherapy was associated with better recurrence-free survival.

The protocol used for the library was the immunoSEQ multiplex PCR assay. TCRdb took this table from immuneACCESS and kept in-frame rearrangements with V and J called. Such tables lack part of the clones; where checked against another copy, unresolved V genes explain under half of the gap, and the rest is unexplained. The sample has about 7,500 clones on record, 71% of them singletons. The ten largest clones represent more than 4.5% of the sample. The CDR3 spans 13 residues, from the cysteine through the phenylalanine. The kept DNA is CDR3 alone, 39 bases in frame from the first base. Ends trimmed: V by 8 bases, J by 4 bases; bases unmatched to a gene: 6. According to the germline V gene (reference sequence), CDR1 reads LNHDA and CDR2 reads SQIVND. Because repertoires were sampled repeatedly during chemoradiotherapy, clonal expansion in the tumor microenvironment could be followed. As to this clone: Its antigen remains unidentified. Base qualities were left out, and no much larger clone turns up one base away.

The starting material was tumor tissue, obtained from a patient who underwent chemoradiotherapy. The receptor was derived from a human donor with HPV-associated anogenital cancer. The chain is encoded by TRBV19 joined to TRBJ2-3; 7 central nucleotides agree with TRBD2. The CDR3 reads as follows: CASQAGNSDTQYF. The DNA sequence is as follows: TGTGCCAGTCAAGCGGGAAACTCAGATACGCAGTATTTT.